Sequencing of this T cell receptor (beta chain) was carried out in a study of blood T cell repertoires in COVID-19. Whole-study context: Italy, Spain and the United States were the sources of the convalescent and acute COVID-19 samples. PBMCs, B-cell-depleted T cells, or T cells provided the cDNA or gDNA that made up the material.

How the authors handled the data: Amplification with reference gene primers provided the estimates of nucleated cell counts. The protocol was immunoSEQ multiplex PCR, while the TCRdb copy is restricted to in-frame clones and leaves out a portion. That table supplies the V and J calls and clone size; D and trimming were determined from the DNA. The table includes roughly 220,000 clones, less than 85% detected once. Sequencing was done on a sample of peripheral blood. This TCR came from a woman aged 70 to 79 with acute or convalescent COVID-19.

The CDR3 bases are TGTGCCAGTGTGACAGGGCTCTCCTACGAGCAGTACTTC. Translation: CASVTGLSYEQYF. The V gene is TRBV28, the J gene TRBJ2-7; 7 bases are a match to TRBD1. V was clipped by 9 bases and J by 0 bases; unmatched bases: 5. The CDR3 has 13 residues. Germline V gene sequence: CDR1 MDHEN, CDR2 SYDVKM.